Here is one T cell receptor beta chain with its context. Its antigen is not identified. The sample is drawn from a study of cytomegalovirus exposure and HLA in healthy donors. Study-level points and caveats: The investigators catalogued 150 to 200 TCR beta chains as cytomegalovirus-associated.

V gave up 5 bases and J gave up 4 bases, with 9 bases separating them. The CDR3 loop spans 13 amino acids. The germline gives CDR1 MNHNS, CDR2 SASEGT. With 60 Vbeta and 13 Jbeta primers, the PCR was carried out. The method was immunoSEQ multiplex PCR; TCRdb's version includes in-frame clones alone and lacks a portion of them. The sample has about 160,000 clones; 70% to 90% are singletons. What was sequenced was PBMCs. The chain employs TRBV6-1 and TRBJ1-5; no reliable D call. The receptor comes from a young man in good health and CMV-seropositive. The CDR3, as DNA: TGTGCCAGCAGTTCCGAGCCGAATCAGCCCCAGCATTTT. Its translation is CASSSEPNQPQHF.